This entry concerns a single TCR beta chain. Its antigen is still unknown. Sample-barcoded 5' priming and a J-beta primer mix drove a second PCR of roughly 6 to 12 cycles. TCRdb re-called the 5' RACE reads through MiXCR, storing one row per CDR3 protein. The sample contains roughly 1.5 million distinct CDR3 sequences, around 40% of which appear only once. The data stem from a study of blood T cells in healthy people across ages. The study's findings and limits: Diversity of TCR beta correlated strongly with naive T cell percentage. No conclusive comparison of naive versus antigen-experienced cells was possible with unsorted PBMCs.

Every sample gave at least 5 micrograms of total RNA when it was extracted. This TCR came from a woman aged 18 to 35 in good health. Sequencing was done on a sample of blood.

The CDR3 loop is CSAPNQRSEQFF. CDR3 sequence (DNA): TGCAGTGCTCCGAATCAGAGAAGTGAGCAGTTCTTC. The rearrangement uses TRBV20-1 and TRBJ2-1; D uncertain. With 5 bases removed from V and 9 bases from J, the gap between germline ends came to 14 bases. The CDR3 spans 12 residues. The V gene's germline CDR1 is DFQATT and CDR2 SNEGSKA (reference sequence).